This TCR beta chain originates from a study of tumor and adjacent non-tumor tissue in lung cancer (dated by TCRdb to the late 2010s). Describing the broader study: Of the cohort, some 12 patients had adenocarcinoma, 2 had squamous cell carcinoma and 1 had small cell lung cancer. In total, sequencing yielded approximately 130,000,000 productive TCRbeta reads, which works out to an average of about 4.2 million reads per sample. Ages among the 15 or so patients ranged from roughly 31 to 76 years, there were around ten men and 5 women, and disease was at TNM stage I to III. Some 31 paired specimens, one tumor and one normal lung sample per patient, were profiled by TCRbeta CDR3 sequencing. Bulk TCRbeta repertoires were compared between lung tumor tissue and matched distant non-tumor lung tissue obtained from fewer than 18 lung cancer patients.

What the research found in general, with its limitations: Neither the sequencing platform nor unique molecular identifiers are mentioned in the methods. A significantly larger cumulative share of the repertoire was made up by the top 100 clones in normal lung than in tumor tissue. Peripheral blood was not sequenced, so blood TCRbeta repertoires in these lung cancer patients were not examined. Significantly higher TCR diversity (inverse Simpson) was observed in tumor tissue than in normal lung tissue (431.37 vs 166.20, P = 0.0075, Mann-Whitney U test). TCR diversity was significantly higher in younger patients, and higher tumor TCR diversity was associated with shorter overall and disease-free survival. Only around 15 patients were included in the cohort, and the need for larger samples and more detailed clinical data was noted by the authors.

Receptor amplification or capture employed multiplex PCR. The data were produced on an Illumina HiSeq 2500. TCRbeta libraries were constructed through three rounds of nested PCR with primers (Table S4) according to protocols adapted from ARM-PCR. Before sequencing, PCR products in the 200-500 bp range were cut out of the gel and cleaned up using the QIAquick gel extraction kit. In the authors' own workflow: Reads were cleaned using Trimmomatic, were merged into complete CDR3 sequences using FLASH, and were assigned to V(D)J germline segments using MiTCR. Clonal diversity was calculated as the inverse Simpson's index using VDJtools. In-frame sequences lacking a premature stop codon were counted as productive reads. Using fastp trimming at Q25 and MiXCR clonotype assembly, TCRdb reanalyzed the public sequencing data and kept in-frame beta chains. Records with the same CDR3 protein are collapsed into one entry carrying the most frequent genes and DNA. The V and J calls shown here were made by TCRdb, not taken from the authors' results. In all, the sample holds over 100,000 distinct CDR3 sequences, and about 61% of those were seen once. The top ten hold around 19% of the sample.

RNA was isolated from bulk unsorted tissue, and RNA quality was assessed with a NanoDrop ND-1000 and an Agilent 2100. For the normal lung samples, distant non-tumor tissue was collected more than 3 cm away from the tumor edge. All donors had newly diagnosed lung cancer, had not received prior chemotherapy, and were admitted for thoracic surgery in China between August and November 2014. Patients who had received previous radiotherapy or chemotherapy, or who had another concurrent cancer, were excluded from the study. Surgical tissue pieces of about 1-2.2 cm3 were preserved in RNAlater solution and stored at -80 °C until use. Comment on this clonotype: Its cognate antigen has yet to be identified. No qualities accompany the bases; no much larger clone lies one base away.

The germline V gene encodes CDR1 MNHEY and CDR2 SVGAGI. Reading from cysteine to phenylalanine, the CDR3 counts 14 amino acids. Here the CDR3 DNA is all that survives: 42 bases in frame from base 1. V and J are truncated by 8 bases and 5 bases respectively, leaving an intervening sequence of 18 bases. The TCR was taken from a man aged 55 to 70 with non-small cell lung cancer. The chain employs TRBV6-5 and TRBJ2-5; the D gene cannot be resolved reliably. Sequencing was performed on distant non-tumor lung tissue. The base sequence is TGTGCCAGCGTGGAAGGTCCCGGGTATGAGACCCAGTACTTC. The resulting protein is CASVEGPGYETQYF.